This T cell receptor beta chain was identified during a study of T cell repertoires in ileal Crohn's disease. For the study at large: Median disease duration was roughly 8.4 years; 35% smoked at surgery.

This table comes from immunoSEQ multiplex PCR, and its TCRdb copy is limited to in-frame clones, with some not included. The sample has around 9,000 clones, roughly 72% seen once. With respect to this clone: Additional DNA sequences in this sample encode the identical CDR3.

The germline V gene encodes CDR1 WNHNN and CDR2 SYGVQD (reference sequence). CDR3 length: 15 amino acids. V shed 2 bases, J shed 2 bases, and the junction held 1 base outside the gene matches. The genes are TRBV10-1 and TRBJ2-7, with 12 nucleotides matching TRBD2. This TCR came from an adult with Crohn's disease. Sample: ileal tissue. The CDR3 loop is CASSEGLAGPYEQYF. The CDR3, as DNA: TGCGCCAGCAGTGAGGGACTAGCGGGACCCTACGAGCAGTACTTC.